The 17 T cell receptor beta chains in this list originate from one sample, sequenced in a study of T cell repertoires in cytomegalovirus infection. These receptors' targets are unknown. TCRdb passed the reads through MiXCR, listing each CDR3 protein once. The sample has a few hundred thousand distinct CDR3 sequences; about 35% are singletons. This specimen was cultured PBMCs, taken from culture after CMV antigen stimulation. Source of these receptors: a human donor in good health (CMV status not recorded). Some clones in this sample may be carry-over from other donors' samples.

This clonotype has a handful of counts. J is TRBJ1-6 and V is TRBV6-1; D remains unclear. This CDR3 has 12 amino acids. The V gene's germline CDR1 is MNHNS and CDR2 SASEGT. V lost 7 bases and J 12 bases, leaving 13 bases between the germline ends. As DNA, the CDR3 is TGTGCCAGCACCCGAAGAGCGGGACCCCTCCACTTT. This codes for CASTRRAGPLHF.

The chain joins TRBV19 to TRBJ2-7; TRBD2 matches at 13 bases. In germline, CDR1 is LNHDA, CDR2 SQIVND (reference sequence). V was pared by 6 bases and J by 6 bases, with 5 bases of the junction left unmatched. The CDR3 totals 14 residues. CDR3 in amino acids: CASSRTSGSGEQYF. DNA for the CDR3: TGTGCCAGTAGCCGGACTAGCGGGAGTGGCGAGCAGTACTTC.

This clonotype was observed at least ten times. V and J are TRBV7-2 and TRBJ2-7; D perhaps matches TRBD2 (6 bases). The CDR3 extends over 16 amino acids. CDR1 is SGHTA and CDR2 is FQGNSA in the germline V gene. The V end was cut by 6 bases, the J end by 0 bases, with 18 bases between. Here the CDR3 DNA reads TGTGCCAGCAGTTCCCCCGGTGGGGGGAGCTCCTACGAGCAGTACTTC. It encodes CASSSPGGGSSYEQYF. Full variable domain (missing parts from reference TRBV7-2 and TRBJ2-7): GAGVSQSPSNKVTEKGKDVELRCDPISGHTALYWYRQSLGQGLEFLIYFQGNSAPDKSGLPSDRFSAERTGGSVSTLTIQRTQQEDSAVYLCASSSPGGGSSYEQYFGPGTRLTVT.

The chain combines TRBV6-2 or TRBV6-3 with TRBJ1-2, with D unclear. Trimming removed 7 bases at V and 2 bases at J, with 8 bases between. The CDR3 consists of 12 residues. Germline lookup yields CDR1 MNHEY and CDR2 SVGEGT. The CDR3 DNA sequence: TGTGCCAGCACGACAAACAACTATGGCTACACCTTC. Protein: CASTTNNYGYTF.

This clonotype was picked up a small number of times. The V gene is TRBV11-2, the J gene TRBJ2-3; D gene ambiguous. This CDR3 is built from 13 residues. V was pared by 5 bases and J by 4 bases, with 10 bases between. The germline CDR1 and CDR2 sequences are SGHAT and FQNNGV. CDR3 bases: TGTGCCAGCAGCACCCGGCCGTCAGATACGCAGTATTTT. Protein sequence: CASSTRPSDTQYF.

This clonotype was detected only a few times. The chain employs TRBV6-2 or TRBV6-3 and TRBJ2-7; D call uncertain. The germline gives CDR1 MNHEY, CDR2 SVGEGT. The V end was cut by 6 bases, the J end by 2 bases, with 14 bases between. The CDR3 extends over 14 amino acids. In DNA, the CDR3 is TGTGCCAGCAGCCTCGGACGGACCCCCTACGAGCAGTACTTC. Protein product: CASSLGRTPYEQYF.

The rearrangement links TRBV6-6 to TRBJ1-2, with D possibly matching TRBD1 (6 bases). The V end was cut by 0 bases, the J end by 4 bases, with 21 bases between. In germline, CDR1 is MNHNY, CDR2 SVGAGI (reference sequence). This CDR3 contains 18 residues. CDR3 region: CASSYSSGVGGVGYGYTF. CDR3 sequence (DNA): TGTGCCAGCAGTTACTCATCAGGTGTTGGGGGCGTCGGCTATGGCTACACCTTC.

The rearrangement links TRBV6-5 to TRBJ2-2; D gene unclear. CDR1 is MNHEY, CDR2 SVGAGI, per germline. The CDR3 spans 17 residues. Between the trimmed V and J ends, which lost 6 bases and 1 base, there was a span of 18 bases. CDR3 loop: CASRTFPHPGNTGELFF. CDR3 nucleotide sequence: TGTGCCAGCAGAACATTCCCCCACCCAGGGAACACCGGGGAGCTGTTTTTT.

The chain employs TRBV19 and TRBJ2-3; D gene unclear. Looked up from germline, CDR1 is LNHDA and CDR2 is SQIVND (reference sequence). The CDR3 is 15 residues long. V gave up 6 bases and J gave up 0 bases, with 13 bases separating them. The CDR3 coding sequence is TGTGCCAGTAGCATACGAGCGACTAGCACAGATACGCAGTATTTT. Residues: CASSIRATSTDTQYF. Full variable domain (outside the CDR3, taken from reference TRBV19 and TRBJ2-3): DGGITQSPKYLFRKEGQNVTLSCEQNLNHDAMYWYRQDPGQGLRLIYYSQIVNDFQKGDIAEGYSVSREKKESFPLTVTSAQKNPTAFYLCASSIRATSTDTQYFGPGTRLTVL.

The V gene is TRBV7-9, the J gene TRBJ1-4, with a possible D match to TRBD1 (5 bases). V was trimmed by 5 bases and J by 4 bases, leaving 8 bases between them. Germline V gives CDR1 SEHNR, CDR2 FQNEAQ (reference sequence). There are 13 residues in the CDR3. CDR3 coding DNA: TGTGCCAGCAGCGTGGGACTTAATGAAAAACTGTTTTTT. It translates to CASSVGLNEKLFF.

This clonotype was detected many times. CDR3 protein: CASSLGPWGNTEAFF. The CDR3 DNA reads TGTGCCAGCAGCTTAGGGCCGTGGGGGAACACTGAAGCTTTCTTT. The V and J genes are TRBV7-2 and TRBJ1-1, with no clear D. Trimming removed 1 base at V and 1 base at J, with 10 bases between. Germline V CDR1 and CDR2: SGHTA, FQGNSA. The CDR3 loop spans 15 amino acids.

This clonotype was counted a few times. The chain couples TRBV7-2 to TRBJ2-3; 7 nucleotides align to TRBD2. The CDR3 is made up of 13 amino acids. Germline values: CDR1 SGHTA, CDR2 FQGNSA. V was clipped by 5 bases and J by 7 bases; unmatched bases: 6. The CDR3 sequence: CASSPPGRNTQYF. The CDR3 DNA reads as TGTGCCAGCAGCCCCCCCGGGAGGAATACGCAGTATTTT. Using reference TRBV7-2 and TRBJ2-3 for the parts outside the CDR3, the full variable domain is GAGVSQSPSNKVTEKGKDVELRCDPISGHTALYWYRQSLGQGLEFLIYFQGNSAPDKSGLPSDRFSAERTGGSVSTLTIQRTQQEDSAVYLCASSPPGRNTQYFGPGTRLTVL.

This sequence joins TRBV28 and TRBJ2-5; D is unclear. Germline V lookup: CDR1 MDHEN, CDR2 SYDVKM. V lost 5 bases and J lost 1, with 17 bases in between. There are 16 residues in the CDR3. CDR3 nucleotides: TGTGCCAGCAGTCCCCCCCGGACGCCATTCCAAGAGACCCAGTACTTC. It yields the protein CASSPPRTPFQETQYF.

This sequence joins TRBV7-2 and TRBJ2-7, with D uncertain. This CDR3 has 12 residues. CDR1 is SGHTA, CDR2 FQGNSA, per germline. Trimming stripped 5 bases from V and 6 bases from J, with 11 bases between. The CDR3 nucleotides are TGTGCCAGCAGCCCCCCGTTCGGCGAGCAGTACTTC. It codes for CASSPPFGEQYF.

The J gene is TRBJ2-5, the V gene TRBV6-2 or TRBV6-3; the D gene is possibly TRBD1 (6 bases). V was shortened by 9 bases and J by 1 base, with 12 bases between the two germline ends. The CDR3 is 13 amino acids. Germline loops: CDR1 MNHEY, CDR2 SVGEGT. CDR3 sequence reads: CASSRDTQETQYF. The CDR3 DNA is TGTGCCAGTTCCCGGGACACCCAAGAGACCCAGTACTTC.

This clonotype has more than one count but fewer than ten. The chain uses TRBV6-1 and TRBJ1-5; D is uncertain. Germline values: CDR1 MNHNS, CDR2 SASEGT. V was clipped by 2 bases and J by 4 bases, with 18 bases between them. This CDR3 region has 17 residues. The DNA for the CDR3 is TGTGCCAGCAGTGAAAGGACGGTGCCCTTTCCTAATCAGCCCCAGCATTTT. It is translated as CASSERTVPFPNQPQHF.

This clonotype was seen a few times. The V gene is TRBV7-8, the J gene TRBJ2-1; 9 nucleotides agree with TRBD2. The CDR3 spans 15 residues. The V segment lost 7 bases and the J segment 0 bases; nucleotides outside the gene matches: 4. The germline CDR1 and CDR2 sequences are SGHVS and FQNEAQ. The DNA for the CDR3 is TGTGCCAGCATCCTAGCGGGGAGCTCCTACAATGAGCAGTTCTTC. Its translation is CASILAGSSYNEQFF.